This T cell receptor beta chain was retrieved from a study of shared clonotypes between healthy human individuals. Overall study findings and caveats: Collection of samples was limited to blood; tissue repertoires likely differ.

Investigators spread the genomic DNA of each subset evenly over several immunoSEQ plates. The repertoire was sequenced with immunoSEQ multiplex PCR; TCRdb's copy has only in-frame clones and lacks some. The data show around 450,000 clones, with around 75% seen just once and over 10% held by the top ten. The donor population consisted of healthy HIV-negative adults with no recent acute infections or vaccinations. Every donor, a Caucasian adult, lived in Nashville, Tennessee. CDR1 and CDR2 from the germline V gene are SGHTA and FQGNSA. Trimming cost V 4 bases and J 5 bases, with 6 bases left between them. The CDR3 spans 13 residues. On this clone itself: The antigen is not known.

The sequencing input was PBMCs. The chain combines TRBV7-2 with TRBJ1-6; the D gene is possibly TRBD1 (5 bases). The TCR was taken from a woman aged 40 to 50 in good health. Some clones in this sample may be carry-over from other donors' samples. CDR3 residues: CASSSRDNSPLHF. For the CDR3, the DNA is TGTGCCAGCAGCTCCAGGGATAATTCACCCCTCCACTTT.